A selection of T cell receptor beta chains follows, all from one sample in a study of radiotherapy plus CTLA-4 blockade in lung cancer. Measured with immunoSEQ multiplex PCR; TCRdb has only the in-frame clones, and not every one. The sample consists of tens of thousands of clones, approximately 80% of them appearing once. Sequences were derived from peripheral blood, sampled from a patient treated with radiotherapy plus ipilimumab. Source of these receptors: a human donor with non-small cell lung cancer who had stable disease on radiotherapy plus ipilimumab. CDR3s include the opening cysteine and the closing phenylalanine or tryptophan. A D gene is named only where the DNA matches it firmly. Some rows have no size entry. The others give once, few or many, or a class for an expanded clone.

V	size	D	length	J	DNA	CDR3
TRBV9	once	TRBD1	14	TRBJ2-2	TGTGCCAGCAGCGGGACAGGGTGGACCGGGGAGCTGTTTTTT	CASSGTGWTGELFF
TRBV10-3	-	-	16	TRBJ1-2	TGTGCCATCAGTGAGTCGACTAGGGGGAGGGGTAGAGGCTACACCTTC	CAISESTRGRGRGYTF
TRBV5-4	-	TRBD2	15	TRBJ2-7	TGTGCCAGCAGCCACTCGGGGGGGGTAAACTACGAGCAGTACTTC	CASSHSGGVNYEQYF
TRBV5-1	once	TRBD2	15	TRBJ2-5	TGCGCCAGCAGCTTTTCAGCGGGAGCGGGGAAGACCCAGTACTTC	CASSFSAGAGKTQYF
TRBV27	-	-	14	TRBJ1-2	TGTGCCAGCAGTGCAACCCTTTCAACTAGTGGCTACACCTTC	CASSATLSTSGYTF
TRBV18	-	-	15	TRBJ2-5	TGTGCCAGCTCACCACCGGAGGAGTCCCAAGAGACCCAGTACTTC	CASSPPEESQETQYF
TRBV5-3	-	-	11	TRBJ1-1	TGTGCCAGAAGCCCCATTACTGAAGCTTTCTTT	CARSPITEAFF
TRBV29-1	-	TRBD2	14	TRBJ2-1	TGCAGCGGCCGACTAGCGGGGGGGCCAGGTGAGCAGTTCTTC	CSGRLAGGPGEQFF
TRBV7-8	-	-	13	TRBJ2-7	TGTGCCAGCAGCTTAGATCCGGACTACGAGCAGTACTTC	CASSLDPDYEQYF
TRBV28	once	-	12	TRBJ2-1	TGTGCCAGCAGTGCCGTTAGGAGTGAGCAGTTCTTC	CASSAVRSEQFF
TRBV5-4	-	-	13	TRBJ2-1	TGTGCCAGCAGCTCGGACGAGAAGAATGAGCAGTTCTTC	CASSSDEKNEQFF
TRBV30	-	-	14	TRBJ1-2	TGTGCCTGGAGTGTACCTAGGACCATCTATGGCTACACCTTC	CAWSVPRTIYGYTF
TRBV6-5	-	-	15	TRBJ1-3	TGTGCCAGCAGACCCACAGTGCTCTCTGGAAACACCATATATTTT	CASRPTVLSGNTIYF
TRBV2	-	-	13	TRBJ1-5	TGTGCCAGCAGTGCAGGGATGGATCAGCCCCAGCATTTT	CASSAGMDQPQHF
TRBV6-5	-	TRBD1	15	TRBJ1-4	TGTGCCAGCAGGGACAGGGGGCGAGCTAATGAAAAACTGTTTTTT	CASRDRGRANEKLFF
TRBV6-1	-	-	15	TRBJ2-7	TGTGCCAGCAAATTAGTGACAGTGGGTTCCTACGAGCAGTACTTC	CASKLVTVGSYEQYF
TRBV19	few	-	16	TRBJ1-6	TGTGCCAGTAGAACCAGACAGTTAAACTATAATTCACCCCTCCACTTT	CASRTRQLNYNSPLHF
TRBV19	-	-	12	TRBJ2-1	TGTGCCAGTAGTATCTGGAGCGGGCAGCAGTTCTTC	CASSIWSGQQFF
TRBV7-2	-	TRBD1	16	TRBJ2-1	TGTGCCAGCAGCCGTAACAGGGGGGTTTCGGTGAATGAGCAGTTCTTC	CASSRNRGVSVNEQFF
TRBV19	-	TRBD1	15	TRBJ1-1	TGTGCCAGTACCTCGACAGGGGGGTCGAACACTGAAGCTTTCTTT	CASTSTGGSNTEAFF
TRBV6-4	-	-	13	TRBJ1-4	TGTGCCAGCGCGGTGGGCGAGTATGAAAAACTGTTTTTT	CASAVGEYEKLFF
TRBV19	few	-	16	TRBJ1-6	TGTGCCAGTAGTATAGAGCCAGGGGCGGCAAATTCACCCCTCCACTTT	CASSIEPGAANSPLHF
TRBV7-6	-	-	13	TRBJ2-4	TGTGCCAGCAGCACCAACGACGGGAACATTCAGTACTTC	CASSTNDGNIQYF
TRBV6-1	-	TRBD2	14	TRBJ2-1	TGTGCCAGCAGACTAGCGGGGCCCTACAATGAGCAGTTCTTC	CASRLAGPYNEQFF
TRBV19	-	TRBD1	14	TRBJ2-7	TGTGCCAGTAGTATAGGGGGACAGTCCTACGAGCAGTACTTC	CASSIGGQSYEQYF
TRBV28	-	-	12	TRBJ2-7	TGTGCCAGCACCATCAACCTTAAGGAGCAGTACTTC	CASTINLKEQYF
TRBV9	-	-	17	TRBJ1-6	TGTGCCAGCAGCCCGACCCCCATAGGCGGTTCCGGTTCACCCCTCCACTTT	CASSPTPIGGSGSPLHF
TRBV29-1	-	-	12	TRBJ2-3	TGCAGCGTGAGGACAGGCACAGATACGCAGTATTTT	CSVRTGTDTQYF